Below, one T cell receptor beta chain is given with its context. The data were taken from a study of blood T cell repertoires in COVID-19. As for the study in general: Cohort 3 recovered donors had two negative PCRs, clearance, or symptom resolution. Sources were T cells, B-cell-depleted T cells, or PBMCs; the material itself was cDNA or gDNA. Acute and convalescent COVID-19 specimens originated in the United States, Italy and Spain.

Trimming stripped 5 bases from V and 6 bases from J, with 17 bases between. Germline V gene lookup returns CDR1 SGHVS and CDR2 FQNEAQ. This CDR3 contains 14 residues. Participants had their cohort set by participant-reported clinical history. Assay: immunoSEQ multiplex PCR; the TCRdb copy retains only in-frame clones and omits some. This sample has roughly 150,000 clones, with around three quarters found just once. The V call is TRBV7-8, the J call TRBJ2-7, with a tentative D call TRBD2 (7 bases). Sequencing was carried out using PBMCs or T cells enriched from blood (not recorded which). This receptor was identified in an older woman in a cohort exposed to, infected with or recovered from COVID-19 (not recorded which). Here the CDR3 reads CASSRGGGLGEQYF. Written as DNA, the CDR3 is TGTGCCAGCAGCCGGGGAGGGGGGTTAGGCGAGCAGTACTTC.